Below are 21 T cell receptor beta chains sequenced from a single sample in a study of cytomegalovirus exposure and HLA in healthy donors. The protocol was immunoSEQ multiplex PCR, while the TCRdb copy is restricted to in-frame clones and leaves out a portion. This table holds 85,000 to 130,000 clones, about 88% found once. Input material: PBMCs. These receptors were collected from a woman aged 18 to 35 in good health and CMV-seropositive.

The chain uses TRBV28 and TRBJ2-3; perhaps TRBD1 as D (6 bases). This CDR3 is built from 15 residues. Germline V gene sequence: CDR1 MDHEN, CDR2 SYDVKM. Trimming took 7 bases from V and 0 from J, leaving 14 bases between them. CDR3 bases: TGTGCCAGCACCTTGGGGGACACTAGCACAGATACGCAGTATTTT. This sequence encodes CASTLGDTSTDTQYF. The complete variable domain, with remaining parts taken from reference TRBV28 and TRBJ2-3, reads DVKVTQSSRYLVKRTGEKVFLECVQDMDHENMFWYRQDPGLGLRLIYFSYDVKMKEKGDIPEGYSVSREKKERFSLILESASTNQTSMYLCASTLGDTSTDTQYFGPGTRLTVL.

The chain recombines TRBV5-8 with TRBJ2-3, with D unclear. V dropped 9 bases and J dropped 0 bases, with 11 bases sitting between them. From germline, CDR1 is SGHTS and CDR2 YDEGEE. This CDR3 is built from 13 residues. This chain's CDR3 is CANVVRSTDTQYF. CDR3 DNA sequence: TGTGCCAACGTAGTACGCAGCACAGATACGCAGTATTTT.

The chain combines TRBV6-1 with TRBJ1-5, with D hard to call. The CDR3 covers 14 residues. Trimming took off 7 bases at V and 0 bases at J, with 10 bases between the two ends. Per the germline V gene, CDR1 is MNHNS and CDR2 is SASEGT. The CDR3 sequence is CASNQRDSNQPQHF. CDR3 DNA: TGTGCCAGCAACCAACGGGATAGCAATCAGCCCCAGCATTTT.

The chain employs TRBV6-1 and TRBJ1-5; D may be TRBD1 (6 bases). CDR1 is MNHNS and CDR2 is SASEGT in the germline V gene. The CDR3 covers 15 residues. CDR3 region: CGTTRDRLSNQPQHF. The CDR3 DNA reads TGTGGAACGACCCGAGACAGGCTTAGCAATCAGCCCCAGCATTTT.

This clone came up once. CDR3 coding DNA: TGTGCCAGTAGTATCGGGACAGCCTACGAGCAGTACTTC. Protein product: CASSIGTAYEQYF. This chain joins TRBV19 and TRBJ2-7; 7 bases line up with TRBD1. In germline, CDR1 is LNHDA, CDR2 SQIVND (reference sequence). This CDR3 has 13 amino acids. J lost 2 bases, V lost 3 bases, and 1 base had no gene match.

This clone has only a few counts. The V call is TRBV18, the J call TRBJ2-5; 10 bases line up with TRBD2. V shed 3 bases, J shed 5 bases, and the junction held 12 bases outside the gene matches. The CDR3 extends over 17 amino acids. Germline V gene data show CDR1 as KGHSH and CDR2 as LQKENI. CDR3 nucleotides: TGTGCCAGCTCACCGAGACCCTTAGCGGGGGGACGGGAGACCCAGTACTTC. Its protein is CASSPRPLAGGRETQYF.

The gene calls are TRBV28 and TRBJ1-2; 7 nucleotides line up with TRBD1. Germline V gene data show CDR1 as MDHEN and CDR2 as SYDVKM. The CDR3 loop spans 15 amino acids. The V and J ends lost 3 bases and 3 bases, in that order; junction bases with no gene match: 7. The CDR3: CASSFVGGGDYGYTF. The CDR3 DNA reads TGTGCCAGCAGTTTTGTCGGAGGGGGCGACTATGGCTACACCTTC.

Here the CDR3 reads CSVVAGATREQYF. CDR3 nucleotides: TGCAGCGTTGTAGCGGGGGCAACTCGCGAGCAGTACTTC. This chain joins TRBV29-1 and TRBJ2-7; 9 positions match TRBD2. The CDR3 length is 13 residues. The germline V gene has CDR1 SQVTM and CDR2 ANQGSEA. V shed 4 bases, J shed 6 bases, and the junction held 7 bases outside the gene matches.

This clone was seen once. The chain joins TRBV18 to TRBJ2-3; TRBD2 aligns across 10 bases. The CDR3 totals 18 residues. CDR1 and CDR2 (germline): KGHSH, LQKENI. The V and J ends lost 4 bases and 1 base, in that order; junction bases with no gene match: 11. The CDR3 here is CASSRQYSTSGRTDTQYF. As DNA, the CDR3 is TGTGCCAGCTCACGACAATATTCGACTAGCGGGCGCACAGATACGCAGTATTTT.

The chain recombines TRBV29-1 with TRBJ1-1, with D unclear. Per germline, CDR1 SQVTM and CDR2 ANQGSEA. Between the trimmed V and J ends, which lost 7 bases and 5 bases, there was a span of 14 bases. The CDR3 has 12 amino acids. CDR3 DNA sequence: TGCAGCGGTAGGGAGAGTTGGACTGAAGCTTTCTTT. Amino acid sequence: CSGRESWTEAFF.

The gene calls are TRBV27 and TRBJ2-2; 9 positions match TRBD1. The CDR3 spans 13 residues. With 1 base clipped from V and 11 bases from J, the junction kept 2 bases outside the gene matches. From germline, CDR1 is MNHEY and CDR2 SMNVEV (reference sequence). CDR3 coding DNA: TGTGCCAGCAGTTTATTACAGGGGGCCGAGCTGTTTTTT. Amino acids: CASSLLQGAELFF.

The V and J genes are TRBV25-1 and TRBJ1-2; a possible D gene is TRBD1 (6 bases). The germline V gene has CDR1 MGHDK and CDR2 SYGVNS. The V gene lost 8 bases and the J gene lost 8 bases, with 21 bases spanning the gap. The CDR3 spans 14 residues. CDR3 nucleotides: TGTGCCAGCGGGCCTCGGGGGGCGCGGTCAGGCTACACCTTC. Translated: CASGPRGARSGYTF.

This sequence joins TRBV15 and TRBJ2-6, with D possibly being TRBD1 (5 bases). Germline-derived CDR1 and CDR2 are LNHNV and YYDKDF (reference sequence). Trimming took off 3 bases at V and 0 bases at J, with 6 bases between the two ends. The CDR3 is 15 amino acids. The CDR3 loop is CATSRDNSGANVLTF. The CDR3 nucleotides read TGTGCCACCAGCAGGGACAACTCTGGGGCCAACGTCCTGACTTTC.

V gene TRBV2 combines with J gene TRBJ2-6; a possible D gene is TRBD1 (6 bases). Deletions cut 9 bases from V and 4 bases from J, with 19 bases between. The CDR3 totals 16 residues. Germline V gene sequence: CDR1 SNHLY, CDR2 FYNNEI. The CDR3 loop reads CASPDRRRPGANVLTF. As DNA, the CDR3 is TGTGCCAGTCCCGACAGGAGACGTCCCGGGGCCAACGTCCTGACTTTC.

The chain has TRBV19 and TRBJ2-6; D gene unclear. Germline CDR1 and CDR2: LNHDA and SQIVND (reference sequence). This CDR3 contains 13 residues. The V and J ends lost 7 bases and 0 bases respectively, with 4 bases between them. CDR3 sequence (DNA): TGTGCCAGTATAAACTCTGGGGCCAACGTCCTGACTTTC. Its protein is CASINSGANVLTF.

V is TRBV27 and J is TRBJ2-3; no definite D call. This CDR3 region has 14 residues. Germline values: CDR1 MNHEY, CDR2 SMNVEV (reference sequence). V was shortened by 2 bases and J by 8 bases, with 14 bases between the two germline ends. The CDR3 bases are TGTGCCAGCAGTTTAGGGCAGCTTCCTGGTACGCAGTATTTT. This sequence encodes CASSLGQLPGTQYF.

This rearrangement joins TRBV7-2 to TRBJ1-2; 7 bases fit TRBD1. CDR1 and CDR2 from the germline V gene are SGHTA and FQGNSA. The CDR3 extends over 12 amino acids. With 5 bases clipped from V and 8 bases from J, the junction kept 5 bases outside the gene matches. Written as DNA, the CDR3 is TGTGCCAGCAGCCCCCAGGGGGAGGGCTACACCTTC. Translated: CASSPQGEGYTF.

This clone was detected only a few times. The chain combines TRBV11-2 with TRBJ2-2; D is unclear. V was cut by 1 base and J by 8 bases, with 8 bases left in between. The CDR3 spans 13 residues. The germline CDR1 and CDR2 sequences are SGHAT and FQNNGV. CDR3 nucleotides: TGTGCCAGCAGCTTAGTGTGGCAGGGGGAGCTGTTTTTT. This gives the protein CASSLVWQGELFF. Complete variable domain (other parts from reference TRBV11-2 and TRBJ2-2): EAGVAQSPRYKIIEKRQSVAFWCNPISGHATLYWYQQILGQGPKLLIQFQNNGVVDDSQLPKDRFSAERLKGVDSTLKIQPAKLEDSAVYLCASSLVWQGELFFGEGSRLTVL.

The rearrangement joins TRBV7-2 to TRBJ2-1; 9 positions agree with TRBD2. There are 18 residues in the CDR3. Unmatched junction bases numbered 15, after V lost 5 bases and J lost 4 bases. Germline loops: CDR1 SGHTA, CDR2 FQGNSA. The CDR3 DNA reads as TGTGCCAGCAGCACCCCGCAGGGCGGGGGGGCATGGTACAATGAGCAGTTCTTC. Protein: CASSTPQGGGAWYNEQFF.

The genes are TRBV7-7 and TRBJ2-2, with D possibly matching TRBD1 (5 bases). From germline, CDR1 is SSHAT and CDR2 FNYEAQ (reference sequence). The CDR3 spans 13 residues. The V and J ends lost 5 bases and 5 bases respectively, with 9 bases between them. The CDR3 reads CASSPGWTGELFF. CDR3 in DNA: TGTGCCAGCAGCCCAGGGTGGACCGGGGAGCTGTTTTTT.

The chain employs TRBV20-1 and TRBJ2-6, with D possibly matching TRBD1 (5 bases). The CDR3 length is 11 residues. CDR1 and CDR2 (germline): DFQATT, SNEGSKA (reference sequence). Trimming stripped 6 bases from V and 17 bases from J, with 17 bases between. CDR3 protein: CSAKAGHMMTF. DNA of the CDR3: TGCAGTGCCAAGGCCGGACACATGATGACTTTC.